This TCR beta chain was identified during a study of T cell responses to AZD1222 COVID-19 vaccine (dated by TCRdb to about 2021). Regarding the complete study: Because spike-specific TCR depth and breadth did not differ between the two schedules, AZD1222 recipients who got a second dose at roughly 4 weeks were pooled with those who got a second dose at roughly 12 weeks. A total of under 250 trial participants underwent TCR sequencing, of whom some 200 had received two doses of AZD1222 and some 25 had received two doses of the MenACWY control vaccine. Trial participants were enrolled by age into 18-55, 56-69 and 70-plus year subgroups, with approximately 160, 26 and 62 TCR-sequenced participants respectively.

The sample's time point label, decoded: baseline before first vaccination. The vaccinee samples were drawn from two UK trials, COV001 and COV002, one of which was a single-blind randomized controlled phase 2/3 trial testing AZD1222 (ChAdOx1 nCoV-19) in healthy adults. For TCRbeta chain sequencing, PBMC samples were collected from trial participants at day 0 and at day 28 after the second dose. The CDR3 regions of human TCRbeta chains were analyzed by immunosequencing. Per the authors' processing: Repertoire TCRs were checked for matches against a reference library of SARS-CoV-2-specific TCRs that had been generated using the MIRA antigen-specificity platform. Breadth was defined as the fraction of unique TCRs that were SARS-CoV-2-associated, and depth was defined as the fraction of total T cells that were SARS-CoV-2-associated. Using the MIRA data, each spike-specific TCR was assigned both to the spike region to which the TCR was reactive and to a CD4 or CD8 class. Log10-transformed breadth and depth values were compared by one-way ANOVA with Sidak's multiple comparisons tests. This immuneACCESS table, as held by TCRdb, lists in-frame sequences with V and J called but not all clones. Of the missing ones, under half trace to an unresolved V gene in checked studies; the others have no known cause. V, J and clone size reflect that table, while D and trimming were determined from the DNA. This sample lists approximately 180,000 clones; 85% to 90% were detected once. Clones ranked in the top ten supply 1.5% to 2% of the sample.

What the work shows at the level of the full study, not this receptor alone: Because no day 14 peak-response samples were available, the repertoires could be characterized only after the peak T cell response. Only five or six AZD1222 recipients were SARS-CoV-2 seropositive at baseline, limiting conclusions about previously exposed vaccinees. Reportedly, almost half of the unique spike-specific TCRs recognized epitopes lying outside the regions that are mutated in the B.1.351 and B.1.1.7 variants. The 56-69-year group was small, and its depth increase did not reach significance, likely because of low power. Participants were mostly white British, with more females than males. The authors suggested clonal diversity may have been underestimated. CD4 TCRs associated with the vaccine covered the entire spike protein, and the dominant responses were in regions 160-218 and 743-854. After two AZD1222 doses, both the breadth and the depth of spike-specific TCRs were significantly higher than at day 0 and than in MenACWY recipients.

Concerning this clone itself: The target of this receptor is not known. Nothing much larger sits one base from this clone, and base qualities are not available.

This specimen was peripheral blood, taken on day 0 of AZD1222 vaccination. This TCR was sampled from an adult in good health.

The DNA sequence follows: TGTGCCAGCAGCAGAGAGGACAGGAATAATTCACCCCTCCACTTT. It translates as CASSREDRNNSPLHF. The sequence is built from TRBV9 and TRBJ1-6, with TRBD1 identical over 7 junction bases. After removal of 4 bases from V and 5 bases from J, the junction retains 6 bases not matched to a gene. For CDR1 and CDR2, the germline V gene lists SGDLS and YYNGEE. The CDR3, cysteine through phenylalanine, is 15 amino acids long. Only the CDR3 portion is preserved as DNA: 45 bases, with reading frame beginning at the first base.